The clone carrying this TCR beta chain was seen once. Its antigen is not identified. Alongside a J-beta primer mix, a sample-barcoded 5' primer served in a second PCR lasting about 7 to 12 cycles. Each CDR3 protein gets one entry after TCRdb re-called the 5' RACE reads with MiXCR. The sample consists of roughly 1.9 million distinct CDR3 sequences, roughly two fifths of them appearing once. This sample stems from a study of blood T cells in healthy people across ages. Study-wide findings and caveats: Long-lived donors had more naive CD4+ cells and higher diversity than aged donors.

There are 15 residues in the CDR3. The ends were cut back, 1 base at V and 2 bases at J, with 10 bases in the middle. Germline loops: CDR1 LGHNA, CDR2 YNFKEQ. The chain links TRBV4-2 to TRBJ2-3, with TRBD2 as a possible D gene (6 bases). Material for sequencing was blood. This receptor was obtained from a human donor in good health. The CDR3 region has the DNA TGTGCCAGCAGCCAAGGGGGGAGGCCCACAGATACGCAGTATTTT. This codes for CASSQGGRPTDTQYF.